The 9 T cell receptor beta chains below come from one sample, sequenced in a study of blood T cell repertoires in COVID-19. Data came from immunoSEQ multiplex PCR; TCRdb stores just in-frame clones and leaves some out. The sample yields 200,000 or so clones, approximately 83% seen once. What was sequenced was PBMCs or T cells enriched from blood (not recorded which). These receptors came from a woman between 35 and 50 years old with acute COVID-19.

The chain couples TRBV7-2 to TRBJ2-1; TRBD1 agrees at 8 bases. V gave up 5 bases and J gave up 6 bases; unmatched junction bases: 3. Germline loops: CDR1 SGHTA, CDR2 FQGNSA. The CDR3 is made up of 13 amino acids. The CDR3 sequence: CASSNDRGNEQFF. In DNA form, the CDR3 reads TGTGCCAGCAGCAACGACAGGGGCAATGAGCAGTTCTTC.

This chain uses TRBV28 with TRBJ1-4; TRBD1 might be the D (6 bases). This CDR3 has 14 residues. Germline V lookup: CDR1 MDHEN, CDR2 SYDVKM. The V end lost 9 bases, the J end lost 6 bases, and 17 bases lay between the germline ends. CDR3 bases: TGTGCCAGTAGCACTTCCGGGACATATGAAAAACTGTTTTTT. Amino acids: CASSTSGTYEKLFF. The variable domain in full, completed from reference TRBV28 and TRBJ1-4, reads DVKVTQSSRYLVKRTGEKVFLECVQDMDHENMFWYRQDPGLGLRLIYFSYDVKMKEKGDIPEGYSVSREKKERFSLILESASTNQTSMYLCASSTSGTYEKLFFGSGTQLSVL.

This chain connects TRBV27 to TRBJ1-4, with D unresolved. The CDR3 is 15 amino acids. The ends were cut back, 9 bases at V and 4 bases at J, with 18 bases in the middle. In germline, CDR1 is MNHEY, CDR2 SMNVEV (reference sequence). The chain's CDR3 is CASRGSVDFNEKLFF. DNA for the CDR3: TGTGCCAGTCGCGGGTCGGTGGATTTTAATGAAAAACTGTTTTTT.

This chain uses TRBV5-1 with TRBJ2-7, with D perhaps matching TRBD1 (6 bases). The CDR3 covers 13 residues. V gave up 6 bases and J gave up 0 bases, with 10 bases separating them. In germline, CDR1 is SGHRS, CDR2 YFSETQ. CDR3 in DNA: TGCGCCAGCACTACAGGGAGCTCCTACGAGCAGTACTTC. It is translated as CASTTGSSYEQYF.

The genes are TRBV9 and TRBJ1-6, with TRBD1 matching 8 bases. Germline CDR1 and CDR2: SGDLS and YYNGEE. After removal of 4 bases from V and 8 bases from J, the junction contained 14 bases not matched to a gene. This CDR3 spans 17 amino acids. CDR3 protein: CASSPRATGVGYSPLHF. CDR3 DNA sequence: TGTGCCAGCAGCCCCCGAGCGACAGGGGTAGGTTATTCACCCCTCCACTTT.

The V gene is TRBV10-1, the J gene TRBJ1-6; 10 bases map to TRBD1. Germline V gene sequence: CDR1 WNHNN, CDR2 SYGVQD (reference sequence). This CDR3 is built from 15 residues. Trimming at V came to 4 bases and at J to 9 bases, leaving 6 bases not matched to a gene. The CDR3 reads CASSAQTGGISPLHF. Written as DNA, the CDR3 is TGCGCCAGCAGTGCCCAGACAGGGGGCATTTCACCCCTCCACTTT.

The chain carries TRBV7-9 and TRBJ1-4; possibly TRBD1 for D (6 bases). The germline CDR1 and CDR2 sequences are SEHNR and FQNEAQ (reference sequence). Trimming left V 3 bases short and J 0 bases short, with 8 bases between. The CDR3 consists of 15 residues. The CDR3 DNA sequence: TGTGCCAGCAGCTTGTCAGGGGCAACTAATGAAAAACTGTTTTTT. Amino acids: CASSLSGATNEKLFF.

The rearrangement uses TRBV18 and TRBJ2-1, with D tentatively TRBD2 (6 bases). There are 15 residues in the CDR3. The germline V gene encodes CDR1 KGHSH and CDR2 LQKENI. Trimming took off 3 bases at V and 9 bases at J, with 18 bases between the two ends. The CDR3 coding sequence is TGTGCCAGCTCACCTGGGGCCGGGAGTGGTGGTGAGCAGTTCTTC. Its translation: CASSPGAGSGGEQFF.

This clone occurred a few times. J is TRBJ1-3 and V is TRBV29-1, with unresolved D. The CDR3 is made up of 12 amino acids. Trimming left V 6 bases short and J 0 bases short, with 6 bases between. Per the germline V gene, CDR1 is SQVTM and CDR2 is ANQGSEA. The CDR3 sequence is CSVAYSGNTIYF. The DNA for the CDR3 is TGCAGCGTAGCTTACTCTGGAAACACCATATATTTT.